A single sample is the source of the 20 T cell receptor beta chains below, sequenced in a study of cytomegalovirus exposure and HLA in healthy donors. It was with 60 Vbeta and 13 Jbeta primers that the PCR ran. TCRdb keeps only in-frame clones here, not all; method: immunoSEQ multiplex PCR. The sample lists approximately 150,000 clones, roughly 78% occurring once. The sequenced sample was PBMCs. Receptors originate from a young man in good health and CMV-seropositive.

V gene TRBV10-3 combines with J gene TRBJ2-7, with 9 positions matching TRBD1. Losses at the gene ends were 6 bases for V and 4 bases for J; bases not matched to a gene: 7. The CDR3 has 14 amino acids. Germline lookup yields CDR1 ENHRY and CDR2 SYGVKD. Here the CDR3 reads CAIRGQGFGYEQYF. The CDR3 bases are TGTGCCATCAGGGGACAGGGCTTTGGGTACGAGCAGTACTTC.

The genes are TRBV5-6 and TRBJ2-7; possibly TRBD2 for D (5 bases). CDR1 is SGHDT, CDR2 YYEEEE, per germline. Trimming took 3 bases from V and 0 from J, leaving 16 bases between them. This CDR3 is built from 16 residues. The CDR3 DNA is TGTGCCAGCAGCTATCAACTAGAACGGCTCTCCTACGAGCAGTACTTC. This encodes CASSYQLERLSYEQYF.

This clone was recorded a few times. This chain links TRBV23-1 with TRBJ1-2; D may be TRBD1 (5 bases). TRBV23-1 is an ORF, with its function uncertain. There are 15 residues in the CDR3. Trimming removed 5 bases at V and 8 bases at J, with 21 bases between. DNA for the CDR3: TGCGCCAGCAGTTCGCTCAACCGGGACTTGGAGGGCTACACCTTC. The encoded protein is CASSSLNRDLEGYTF.

The chain links TRBV5-1 to TRBJ2-7; 7 bases fit TRBD2. The CDR3 runs 14 residues. The germline gives CDR1 SGHRS, CDR2 YFSETQ. The ends lost 0 bases at V and 5 bases at J; junction bases unmatched: 5. The chain's CDR3 is CASSLAPGRDEQYF. The CDR3 bases are TGCGCCAGCAGCTTGGCCCCGGGGAGGGACGAGCAGTACTTC.

The chain employs TRBV7-6 and TRBJ2-1; no definite D call. Germline CDR1 SGHVS, CDR2 FNYEAQ. V was pared by 2 bases and J by 8 bases, with 13 bases between. The CDR3 is 14 residues long. The CDR3 DNA is TGTGCCAGCAGCTTACTGGCAGGTCAGGATGAGCAGTTCTTC. Residues: CASSLLAGQDEQFF.

This clone was counted a single time. This chain connects TRBV5-1 to TRBJ2-3; weak D call: TRBD1 (6 bases). CDR3 length: 15 amino acids. The ends were cut back, 7 bases at V and 0 bases at J, with 15 bases in the middle. The V gene's germline CDR1 is SGHRS and CDR2 YFSETQ. The CDR3 spells CASGYTGSSTDTQYF. CDR3 nucleotide sequence: TGCGCCAGCGGCTACACAGGGAGCAGCACAGATACGCAGTATTTT.

The chain recombines TRBV27 with TRBJ2-1; TRBD2 agrees at 8 bases. Germline V gene data show CDR1 as MNHEY and CDR2 as SMNVEV (reference sequence). CDR3 size: 14 residues. V shed 4 bases, J shed 8 bases, and the junction held 7 bases outside the gene matches. The CDR3 sequence: CASSSAGLVDEQFF. CDR3 in DNA: TGTGCCAGCAGTTCCGCGGGACTAGTGGATGAGCAGTTCTTC.

The gene calls are TRBV6-5 and TRBJ2-5; TRBD2 agrees at 8 bases. The J call could be wrong; TRBJ2-7 is a better fit for the DNA end. The germline V gene has CDR1 MNHEY and CDR2 SVGAGI. CDR3 size: 16 residues. The CDR3 here is CASSYGLVAGYYEQYF. The CDR3 DNA reads TGTGCCAGCAGTTACGGTTTGGTAGCGGGATATTACGAGCAGTACTTC.

V gene TRBV30 combines with J gene TRBJ2-2, with 13 nucleotides matching TRBD2. Germline lookup yields CDR1 GTSNPN and CDR2 SVGIG (reference sequence). V dropped 4 bases and J dropped 7; count of bases not matched to a gene: 9. This CDR3 has 16 amino acids. The CDR3 protein is CAWKGLAGAYIGELFF. The CDR3 DNA follows: TGTGCCTGGAAAGGACTAGCGGGAGCTTATATCGGGGAGCTGTTTTTT.

The V gene is TRBV5-1, the J gene TRBJ2-6; D may be TRBD1 (5 bases). Between the trimmed V and J ends, which lost 2 bases and 0 bases, there was a span of 9 bases. In germline, CDR1 is SGHRS, CDR2 YFSETQ. CDR3 length: 16 residues. CDR3 amino acids: CASSLTGASGANVLTF. In DNA form, the CDR3 reads TGCGCCAGCAGCTTAACAGGCGCCTCTGGGGCCAACGTCCTGACTTTC.

This clone turned up a few times. The chain couples TRBV28 to TRBJ1-5, with no clear D. Between the trimmed V and J ends, which lost 5 bases and 4 bases, there was a span of 9 bases. The CDR3 has 13 residues. Germline values: CDR1 MDHEN, CDR2 SYDVKM. The CDR3 DNA follows: TGTGCCAGCAGTCCTCTCTTAAATCAGCCCCAGCATTTT. It encodes CASSPLLNQPQHF.

J is TRBJ2-5 and V is TRBV7-2; 10 nucleotides match TRBD2. This CDR3 spans 14 amino acids. The V gene's germline CDR1 is SGHTA and CDR2 FQGNSA. The V and J ends lost 5 bases and 4 bases, in that order; junction bases with no gene match: 4. CDR3 sequence reads: CASSERLAGETQYF. Written as DNA, the CDR3 is TGTGCCAGCAGCGAACGACTAGCGGGAGAGACCCAGTACTTC.

The rearrangement joins TRBV6-6 to TRBJ2-7; 10 nucleotides agree with TRBD2. With V trimmed by 6 bases and J by 3 bases, 2 bases remained unmatched. The V gene's germline CDR1 is MNHNY and CDR2 SVGAGI (reference sequence). CDR3 length: 13 residues. The DNA of the CDR3 is TGTGCCAGCAGCCCTAGCGGGAGCTACGAGCAGTACTTC. Translating gives CASSPSGSYEQYF.

The chain joins TRBV6-6 to TRBJ1-2, with 9 nucleotides matching TRBD1. The junction had 11 bases not matched to a gene; V was cut back by 7 bases and J by 8 bases. Germline V gene data show CDR1 as MNHNY and CDR2 as SVGAGI (reference sequence). The CDR3 sequence is 14 residues long. CDR3 protein: CASTGRQGGMGYTF. Written as DNA, the CDR3 is TGTGCCAGCACGGGTAGACAGGGGGGGATGGGCTACACCTTC.

This sequence joins TRBV14 and TRBJ1-2; D not certain. The germline CDR1 and CDR2 sequences are SGHDN and FVKESK. V lost 0 bases and J lost 3, with 14 bases in between. This CDR3 is built from 16 residues. The CDR3 region is CASSQDLAGIYYGYTF. As DNA, the CDR3 is TGTGCCAGCAGCCAAGATCTAGCGGGGATTTACTATGGCTACACCTTC.

This clone was observed a few times. This chain uses TRBV6-5 with TRBJ1-2, with a tentative D call TRBD1 (5 bases). V was cut by 0 bases and J by 8 bases, with 19 bases left in between. The CDR3 totals 16 residues. Germline CDR1 and CDR2: MNHEY and SVGAGI. CDR3 in amino acids: CASSYSRTTSTGGYTF. CDR3 nucleotide sequence: TGTGCCAGCAGTTACTCTCGGACAACCTCTACAGGAGGCTACACCTTC.

This clone showed up just once. The chain links TRBV27 to TRBJ2-7; TRBD1 aligns across 8 bases. The V and J ends lost 5 bases and 0 bases, in that order; junction bases with no gene match: 6. Germline CDR1 and CDR2: MNHEY and SMNVEV (reference sequence). The CDR3 is 15 amino acids. The CDR3 is CASSTGQGLSYEQYF. The CDR3 DNA reads as TGTGCCAGCAGTACCGGACAGGGACTCTCCTACGAGCAGTACTTC.

This rearrangement joins TRBV19 to TRBJ2-1; 7 bases agree with TRBD1. The CDR3 consists of 14 residues. CDR1 is LNHDA and CDR2 is SQIVND in the germline V gene (reference sequence). V was pared by 7 bases and J by 4 bases, with 7 bases of the junction left unmatched. Here the CDR3 reads CASMPGTAYNEQFF. The CDR3 nucleotides are TGTGCCAGTATGCCCGGGACAGCGTACAATGAGCAGTTCTTC.

The chain carries TRBV19 and TRBJ2-2; TRBD1 agrees at 12 bases. The CDR3 sequence is 17 residues long. Germline loops: CDR1 LNHDA, CDR2 SQIVND (reference sequence). The V gene end was trimmed by 3 bases and the J gene end by 7 bases; junction bases not matched to a gene: 9. The CDR3 reads CASSIIRGTGGNGELFF. In DNA, the CDR3 is TGTGCCAGTAGTATCATAAGGGGGACAGGGGGCAACGGGGAGCTGTTTTTT.

The V and J genes are TRBV9 and TRBJ1-2, with 8 bases aligning to TRBD1. Per the germline V gene, CDR1 is SGDLS and CDR2 is YYNGEE. V trimming: 1 base; J trimming: 3 bases; junction bases outside the gene matches: 8. The CDR3 consists of 16 residues. CDR3 nucleotide sequence: TGTGCCAGCAGCGTAAGGGAGGACAGGGCGGACTATGGCTACACCTTC. Amino acids: CASSVREDRADYGYTF.